This T cell receptor (beta chain) was sequenced for a study of technical replicates of blood from several donors. Assay used: immunoSEQ multiplex PCR; TCRdb lists only in-frame clones, some missing. The table lists tens of thousands of clones, 80% to 95% of them singletons. The TCR sequence derives from a human donor in good health. Some clones in this sample may be carry-over from other donors' samples. Sequencing was performed on PBMCs.

In DNA, the CDR3 is TGTGCCAGCAGCCTAGGACTCGCCGGCGTGGAGCTGTTTTTT. As protein: CASSLGLAGVELFF. V and J are TRBV9 and TRBJ2-2, with a possible D match to TRBD2 (5 bases). The V gene lost 4 bases and the J gene lost 10 bases, with 17 bases spanning the gap. The CDR3 has 14 residues. The germline CDR1 and CDR2 sequences are SGDLS and YYNGEE.